A selection of T cell receptor beta chains follows, all from one sample in a study of blood T cells in healthy people across ages. MiXCR, run by TCRdb on the 5' RACE reads, gives a single entry per CDR3 protein. The sample holds some 1 million distinct CDR3 sequences; 45% are singletons and the top ten take over 15%. Sequenced material: blood. The receptors were sampled from a woman in her fifties or sixties in good health. Both conserved end residues are part of each CDR3. Each record gives: J gene, clone size, D gene, V gene, CDR3 protein, CDR3 DNA. A D gene is named only where the DNA matches it firmly. Clone size appears in some rows only: once, few, many, or a class for an expanded clone.

>TRBJ2-7|-|TRBD1|TRBV7-2
CASSLGTGGGLYEQYF
TGTGCCAGCAGCTTAGGGACAGGGGGTGGACTCTACGAGCAGTACTTC
>TRBJ2-2|-|TRBD1|TRBV13
CASSIGRQGATGELFF
TGTGCCAGCAGCATCGGTCGGCAGGGGGCCACCGGGGAGCTGTTTTTT
>TRBJ2-5|few|TRBD2|TRBV7-2
CASSWSGLQKETQYF
TGTGCCAGCAGCTGGTCGGGACTACAAAAAGAGACCCAGTACTTC
>TRBJ2-1|-|-|TRBV27
CASSLGSMYNEQFF
TGTGCCAGCAGTTTAGGATCGATGTACAATGAGCAGTTCTTC
>TRBJ2-3|-|-|TRBV24-1
CATSAGRAREGAGGDTQYF
TGTGCCACCAGTGCTGGGAGGGCGAGAGAGGGGGCCGGGGGAGATACGCAGTATTTT
>TRBJ2-7|-|-|TRBV4-1
CASSQDQASSYNEQYF
TGCGCCAGCAGCCAAGATCAGGCGAGCTCCTACAATGAGCAGTACTTC
>TRBJ2-3|-|-|TRBV12-3/TRBV12-4
CATSPRGMSQYF
TGTGCCACCTCCCCGAGAGGAATGTCGCAGTATTTT
>TRBJ2-3|-|-|TRBV11-2
CATLPRGVATDTQYF
TGTGCCACTCTACCCAGGGGGGTTGCCACAGATACGCAGTATTTT
>TRBJ2-7|few|TRBD2|TRBV4-2
CASSQDTTSGSLYEQYF
TGTGCCAGCAGCCAAGATACGACTAGCGGGAGTCTCTACGAGCAGTACTTC
>TRBJ2-5|-|TRBD1|TRBV28
CASISLGQAGKTQYF
TGTGCCAGCATCTCCTTGGGACAGGCTGGCAAGACCCAGTACTTC
>TRBJ2-7|many|TRBD2|TRBV6-5
CASSLGLAGRYEQYF
TGCGCCAGCAGCTTGGGACTAGCGGGAAGGTACGAGCAGTACTTC
>TRBJ2-3|few|-|TRBV29-1
CSVEPSGSRRDTQYF
TGCAGCGTTGAACCTTCGGGGTCGCGGAGAGATACGCAGTATTTT
>TRBJ2-1|-|TRBD2|TRBV5-1
CASSSPGLAGELSSYNEQFF
TGCGCCAGCAGCTCCCCTGGACTAGCGGGAGAGCTGAGCTCCTACAATGAGCAGTTCTTC
>TRBJ1-2|few|TRBD1|TRBV29-1
CSVRLTGVGGYTF
TGCAGCGTTCGGCTAACAGGGGTTGGTGGCTACACCTTC
>TRBJ2-1|-|TRBD2|TRBV6-2/TRBV6-3
CASTDRLAGNYNEQFF
TGTGCCAGTACCGATCGACTAGCGGGAAACTACAATGAGCAGTTCTTC
>TRBJ2-6|few|-|TRBV5-1
CASSLEGGANVLTF
TGCGCCAGCAGCTTGGAGGGTGGGGCCAACGTCCTGACTTTC